These 30 T cell receptor beta chains were sequenced from one sample in a study of metastatic and nonmetastatic thyroid tumors. Through MiXCR, TCRdb re-clonotyped the PCR reads. The data contain roughly 13,000 clones, roughly 29% of them seen just once; the ten biggest clones take up nearly 4%. All patients were treatment-naive before thyroid surgery. Input material: blood. The receptor source for this set is a female donor with papillary thyroid cancer or a benign thyroid nodule (not recorded which). Some clones in this sample may be carry-over from other donors' samples.

The J gene is TRBJ2-6, the V gene TRBV6-1; tentatively, D is TRBD1 (6 bases). V was pared by 3 bases and J by 1 base, with 10 bases between. The CDR3 extends over 16 amino acids. Germline loops: CDR1 MNHNS, CDR2 SASEGT. CDR3 loop: CASSETTGSGANVLTF. In DNA form, the CDR3 reads TGTGCCAGCAGTGAGACTACAGGGTCTGGGGCCAACGTCCTGACTTTC.

By its share, this clone is medium-sized (0.01 to 0.1%). The chain joins TRBV27 to TRBJ1-6, with D unresolved. This CDR3 has 16 amino acids. Germline lookup yields CDR1 MNHEY and CDR2 SMNVEV (reference sequence). V shed 3 bases and J shed 0 bases, with 9 bases lying between them. DNA for the CDR3: TGTGCCAGCAGTTTCGACCGAAGCTCCTATAATTCACCCCTCCACTTT. Protein: CASSFDRSSYNSPLHF.

This clone is medium-sized within its sample. The V gene is TRBV9, the J gene TRBJ2-7; the D is unclear. CDR1 is SGDLS, CDR2 YYNGEE, per germline. Trimming took off 0 bases at V and 0 bases at J, with 4 bases between the two ends. The CDR3 length is 13 residues. The CDR3 DNA sequence: TGTGCCAGCAGCGTAGGCCCCTCCTACGAGCAGTACTTC. It is translated as CASSVGPSYEQYF.

In its sample, this clone was seen a few times. The chain is built from TRBV29-1 and TRBJ2-7; the D gene is possibly TRBD1 (5 bases). V was pared by 4 bases and J by 4 bases, with 14 bases between. Germline CDR1 and CDR2: SQVTM and ANQGSEA. The CDR3 loop spans 13 amino acids. CDR3 residues: CSVGKGLRYEQYF. CDR3 nucleotide sequence: TGCAGCGTTGGAAAGGGGCTAAGGTACGAGCAGTACTTC.

As to this clone: A junction end diverges from the germline sequence, so it may reflect a read error. The gene calls are TRBV5-1 and TRBJ2-5, with no clear D. Germline V CDR1 and CDR2: SGHRS, YFSETQ. The CDR3 extends over 14 amino acids. CDR3 loop: CASTDPGRAETRYF. Written as DNA, the CDR3 is TGCGCCAGCACGGACCCAGGTAGGGCGGAGACCCGGTACTTC.

The chain joins TRBV5-1 to TRBJ2-7; 8 bases line up with TRBD1. Germline V gene data show CDR1 as SGHRS and CDR2 as YFSETQ. The J segment lost 6 bases and the V segment lost 2 bases, leaving 7 bases of the junction unmatched. The length of the CDR3 is 14 residues. CDR3 in DNA: TGCGCCAGCAGCTTCGGGACAGGAGATCCCGAGCAGTACTTC. It specifies CASSFGTGDPEQYF.

This clone ranks as medium-sized. The CDR3 DNA is TGTGCCAGCAGCCGGGGTTTGGACACCGGGGAGCTGTTTTTT. Translated, it gives CASSRGLDTGELFF. The V gene is TRBV11-2, the J gene TRBJ2-2, with a tentative D call TRBD2 (5 bases). CDR1 and CDR2 (germline): SGHAT, FQNNGV. V shed 5 bases and J shed 3 bases, with 10 bases lying between them. The CDR3 loop spans 14 amino acids.

This clone was seen many times. With a much larger clone just one base away, this may be a read error. The chain links TRBV6-1 to TRBJ2-1; D may be TRBD2 (6 bases). From germline, CDR1 is MNHNS and CDR2 SASEGT. There are 15 residues in the CDR3. The germline V and J ends were trimmed by 9 bases and 5 bases, with 20 bases remaining between them. The chain's CDR3 is CASNRWGTPDNEQFF. In DNA form, the CDR3 reads TGTGCCAGTAACAGATGGGGGACTCCGGACAATGAGCAGTTCTTC.

Remarks on this clone: This may be a read error: a much more frequent sequence differs by one nucleotide. V usage is TRBV12-3 or TRBV12-4 and J usage is TRBJ1-2; the match to TRBD1 covers 9 bases. J gave up 6 bases and V 5 bases, and 7 bases lay outside the gene matches. This CDR3 contains 14 residues. CDR3 residues: CASSTWGQGHGYTF. DNA for the CDR3: TGTGCCAGCAGTACGTGGGGACAGGGCCATGGCTACACCTTC.

Within the sample, this clone is medium-sized (0.01 to 0.1%). The chain uses TRBV5-1 and TRBJ1-1; D gene ambiguous. Germline assignment: CDR1 SGHRS and CDR2 YFSETQ. The CDR3 is 15 residues long. Trimming cost V 0 bases and J 0 bases, with 9 bases left between them. CDR3 loop: CASSLAAGMNTEAFF. As DNA, the CDR3 is TGCGCCAGCAGCTTGGCGGCCGGCATGAACACTGAAGCTTTCTTT.

This clone was observed once. The chain has TRBV11-1 and TRBJ2-3; weak D call: TRBD1 (5 bases). Looked up from germline, CDR1 is SGHAT and CDR2 is FQDESV (reference sequence). The ends were cut back, 2 bases at V and 1 base at J, with 13 bases in the middle. This CDR3 contains 16 residues. Written as DNA, the CDR3 is TGTGCCAGCAGCTTATCGGACACGCGGCGCACAGATACGCAGTATTTT. Translation gives CASSLSDTRRTDTQYF.

This clone was counted only a few times. The CDR3 loop is CASSFGGISYEQYF. CDR3 coding DNA: TGTGCCAGCAGTTTCGGTGGAATCTCCTACGAGCAGTACTTC. The chain recombines TRBV12-3 or TRBV12-4 with TRBJ2-7, with D hard to call. This CDR3 contains 14 residues. Trimming removed 3 bases from V and 0 bases from J, with 9 bases in between.

The chain has TRBV5-4 and TRBJ1-1; D is unresolved. The V end lost 0 bases, the J end lost 0 bases, and 6 bases lay between the germline ends. This CDR3 has 14 amino acids. CDR1 and CDR2 from the germline V gene are SGHNT and YYREEE (reference sequence). CDR3 nucleotides: TGTGCCAGCAGCTTGGCCGCACTGAACACTGAAGCTTTCTTT. Translation gives CASSLAALNTEAFF.

This clone was seen many times. This sequence joins TRBV3-1 and TRBJ2-4; TRBD2 matches 8 bases. Germline V gene sequence: CDR1 LGHDT, CDR2 YNNKEL (reference sequence). CDR3 length: 15 amino acids. After removal of 1 base from V and 3 bases from J, the junction contained 2 bases not matched to a gene. DNA for the CDR3: TGTGCCAGCAGCCAAGGCGGGGGGTACAAAAACATTCAGTACTTC. This encodes CASSQGGGYKNIQYF.

V and J are TRBV20-1 and TRBJ1-5; a possible D gene is TRBD1 (6 bases). There are 14 residues in the CDR3. Germline lookup yields CDR1 DFQATT and CDR2 SNEGSKA (reference sequence). Trimming took 5 bases from V and 0 from J, leaving 11 bases between them. The CDR3 loop reads CSAWRGYSNQPQHF. Here the CDR3 DNA reads TGCAGTGCTTGGAGGGGGTATAGCAATCAGCCCCAGCATTTT.

This clone has just one count. The chain joins TRBV20-1 to TRBJ2-7, with 12 bases identical to TRBD2. CDR3 size: 15 residues. CDR1 and CDR2 (germline): DFQATT, SNEGSKA (reference sequence). The trim removed 6 bases at V and 5 bases at J, leaving 11 bases unmatched. This CDR3 is CSAMTSGRVRNEQYF. The CDR3 bases are TGCAGTGCCATGACTAGCGGGAGAGTACGTAACGAGCAGTACTTC.

This clone was detected many times. V usage is TRBV7-9 and J usage is TRBJ2-1; 9 bases agree with TRBD1. With V trimmed by 4 bases and J by 4 bases, 8 bases remained unmatched. CDR1 is SEHNR, CDR2 FQNEAQ, per germline (reference sequence). The CDR3 sequence is 16 residues long. The CDR3 nucleotides are TGTGCCAGCAGCTCGGGGCCGGGACAGGGTTACAATGAGCAGTTCTTC. This sequence encodes CASSSGPGQGYNEQFF.

This clone counts as medium-sized. The rearrangement joins TRBV5-6 to TRBJ2-7; D is unclear. The germline V and J ends were trimmed by 1 base and 2 bases, with 4 bases remaining between them. Germline V gene sequence: CDR1 SGHDT, CDR2 YYEEEE. The CDR3 runs 12 residues. In DNA form, the CDR3 reads TGTGCCAGCAGCTTGAGCACCTACGAGCAGTACTTC. It yields the protein CASSLSTYEQYF.

This clone came up a few times. The CDR3 loop is CASSLGGGNEQFF. CDR3 DNA: TGTGCCAGCAGCTTAGGAGGCGGAAATGAGCAGTTCTTC. The chain combines TRBV11-2 with TRBJ2-1; D uncertain. The CDR3 sequence is 13 residues long. CDR1 SGHAT and CDR2 FQNNGV come from the germline V gene. V was cut by 1 base and J by 7 bases, with 8 bases left in between.

The CDR3 spells CASGRGRGPIAAQYF. The CDR3 coding sequence is TGTGCCAGCGGGAGAGGCCGGGGCCCCATAGCGGCCCAGTACTTC. The gene calls are TRBV19 and TRBJ2-5, with TRBD2 as a possible D gene (6 bases). Germline V gene lookup returns CDR1 LNHDA and CDR2 SQIVND (reference sequence). The V end lost 9 bases, the J end lost 9 bases, and 26 bases lay between the germline ends. The CDR3 has 15 amino acids.

In its sample, this clone ranks as medium-sized (0.01 to 0.1%). The V gene is TRBV6-1, the J gene TRBJ1-6; 8 nucleotides line up with TRBD1. CDR3 length: 14 residues. V shed 6 bases and J 7 bases; nucleotides not matched to a gene: 5. Germline loops: CDR1 MNHNS, CDR2 SASEGT. The CDR3 region has the DNA TGTGCCAGCAGGGAAACAGGGGGAAATTCACCCCTCCACTTT. Translation: CASRETGGNSPLHF.

The V and J genes are TRBV12-5 and TRBJ2-2; no firm D call. Between the trimmed V and J ends, which lost 5 bases and 0 bases, there was a span of 10 bases. The CDR3 has 15 amino acids. The germline gives CDR1 LGHNT, CDR2 FRNRAP. CDR3 amino acids: CASGTGSSNTGELFF. The DNA of the CDR3 is TGTGCTAGTGGTACCGGCAGTTCGAACACCGGGGAGCTGTTTTTT.

This clone ranks as medium-sized (0.01 to 0.1%). The chain is built from TRBV5-5 and TRBJ2-7; a weak D match, TRBD2 (6 bases). The germline CDR1 and CDR2 sequences are SGHKS and YYEKEE (reference sequence). The germline V and J ends were trimmed by 4 bases and 0 bases, with 14 bases remaining between them. The CDR3 covers 15 residues. CDR3 residues: CASSPTSSSSYEQYF. The DNA for the CDR3 is TGTGCCAGCAGCCCAACTAGCTCAAGCTCCTACGAGCAGTACTTC.

The genes are TRBV6-1 and TRBJ2-2, with 10 positions matching TRBD2. Germline CDR1 MNHNS, CDR2 SASEGT. The V segment lost 5 bases and the J segment 3 bases; nucleotides outside the gene matches: 3. The CDR3 is made up of 15 amino acids. This CDR3 reads CASSRLAGDTGELFF. CDR3 nucleotide sequence: TGTGCCAGCAGTCGGCTAGCGGGGGACACCGGGGAGCTGTTTTTT.

This clone was seen at least ten times. The chain combines TRBV5-5 with TRBJ1-3; TRBD1 agrees at 9 bases. Germline trimming cut 1 base from V and 6 bases from J; bases unmatched to any gene: 8. The CDR3 sequence is 16 residues long. Germline V gene sequence: CDR1 SGHKS, CDR2 YYEKEE (reference sequence). The CDR3 loop is CASSLLLTGGVNTIYF. CDR3 DNA: TGTGCCAGCAGCTTGCTCCTGACAGGGGGAGTAAACACCATATATTTT. The complete variable domain, with remaining parts taken from reference TRBV5-5 and TRBJ1-3, reads DAGVTQSPTHLIKTRGQQVTLRCSPISGHKSVSWYQQVLGQGPQFIFQYYEKEERGRGNFPDRFSARQFPNYSSELNVNALLLGDSALYLCASSLLLTGGVNTIYFGEGSWLTVV.

Written as DNA, the CDR3 is TGCAGCGTGGCCCCAGGGTCAACCTACGAGCAGTACTTC. It yields the protein CSVAPGSTYEQYF. V and J are TRBV29-1 and TRBJ2-7, with a possible D match to TRBD1 (5 bases). The CDR3 spans 13 residues. Looked up from germline, CDR1 is SQVTM and CDR2 is ANQGSEA. The V and J ends lost 6 bases and 2 bases respectively, with 14 bases between them.

By share, this clone counts as medium-sized. The V and J genes are TRBV12-3 or TRBV12-4 and TRBJ2-1; 7 bases match TRBD2. This CDR3 spans 17 amino acids. V trimming: 0 bases; J trimming: 4 bases; junction bases outside the gene matches: 9. The CDR3 DNA sequence: TGTGCCAGCAGTTTAGCGAGCACTAGCGTGGTGTACAATGAGCAGTTCTTC. This encodes CASSLASTSVVYNEQFF.

By share, this clone ranks as medium-sized. This rearrangement joins TRBV6-1 to TRBJ1-1; weak D call: TRBD1 (5 bases). This CDR3 has 15 amino acids. Germline V gene lookup returns CDR1 MNHNS and CDR2 SASEGT. V was clipped by 5 bases and J by 5 bases, with 18 bases between them. In nucleotides, the CDR3 is TGTGCCAGCAGTCCTACCTGGGGGGGGAGGACTGAAGCTTTCTTT. This encodes CASSPTWGGRTEAFF.

The genes are TRBV7-9 and TRBJ1-6; possible D gene TRBD1, 5 bases. The CDR3 consists of 14 residues. V lost 5 bases and J lost 6, with 11 bases in between. The germline V gene has CDR1 SEHNR and CDR2 FQNEAQ (reference sequence). For the CDR3, the DNA is TGTGCCAGCAGCGAAGGACAAGCTAATTCACCCCTCCACTTT. As protein: CASSEGQANSPLHF.

By sample share, this clone is medium-sized. This chain uses TRBV20-1 with TRBJ2-3, with D perhaps matching TRBD1 or TRBD2 (7 bases each). Germline values: CDR1 DFQATT, CDR2 SNEGSKA (reference sequence). There are 13 residues in the CDR3. The V end lost 5 bases, the J end lost 4 bases, and 13 bases lay between the germline ends. CDR3 residues: CSAQGGPPDTQYF. CDR3 in DNA: TGCAGTGCTCAGGGGGGGCCGCCAGATACGCAGTATTTT.